Detailed here is one T cell receptor beta chain. Each CDR3 protein is one row after TCRdb ran MiXCR on the RT-PCR reads. The top ten hold more than 25% of the sample, which has 70,000 to 75,000 distinct CDR3 sequences, approximately 25% seen once. This CDR3 is 15 amino acids long. V lost 6 bases and J lost 3, with 18 bases in between. The data derive from a study of patients and donors after allogeneic stem cell transplantation. The chain is built from TRBV12-3 or TRBV12-4 and TRBJ2-7; a weak D match, TRBD2 (5 bases). The material sequenced was blood, either unsorted or a sorted T cell fraction (not recorded which). The clonotype comes from a human donor who was either an allogeneic HSCT recipient or a stem cell or donor lymphocyte infusion donor (not recorded which). It is not recorded whose cells these are; they may come from a transplant donor. Here the CDR3 reads CASRIGVAAFYEQYF. CDR3 coding DNA: TGTGCCAGCAGGATCGGGGTGGCGGCCTTCTACGAGCAGTACTTC.